This T cell receptor (beta chain) was identified during a study of T cell responses to AZD1222 COVID-19 vaccine. Regarding the study as a whole: Spike-specific TCR repertoires showed rising breadth and depth after two AZD1222 doses. Repertoire sampling happened only post peak T cell response.

TCRdb's table, derived via immunoSEQ multiplex PCR, lists solely in-frame clones and lacks some. The sample consists of over 150,000 clones, roughly 88% of them appearing once. In the case of this clone: The antigen is undetermined.

This CDR3 is 12 amino acids long. Trimming removed 6 bases from V and 1 base from J; junction bases left unmatched: 0. This clonotype was sampled from an adult who received the AZD1222 COVID-19 vaccine. The gene calls are TRBV12-3 or TRBV12-4 and TRBJ2-7; 7 bases line up with TRBD1. The sample was peripheral blood, taken 28 days after the second AZD1222 dose. Here the CDR3 reads CASRGQSYEQYF. CDR3 in DNA: TGTGCCAGCAGGGGACAGTCCTACGAGCAGTACTTC.